The source of this TCR beta chain is a study of memory CD4+ T cells and cytomegalovirus serostatus. Study at large: Healthy Belgian adult donors included about nine CMV-positive and 24 CMV-negative people.

Per the study methods: Out-of-frame sequences were removed, leaving about 2.2 million distinct TCRbeta sequences. Produced via immunoSEQ multiplex PCR; TCRdb's table is partial and in-frame only. For V, J and clone size, that table is used; D and trimming come from the DNA. The sample lists approximately 42,000 clones, approximately 80% occurring once. Germline values: CDR1 SGDLS, CDR2 YYNGEE. V dropped 0 bases and J dropped 4 bases, with 13 bases sitting between them. CDR3 length: 15 amino acids. Single viable CD3+CD4+CD8-CD45RO+ cells were sorted as the memory CD4+ T cells. Input material: memory CD4+ T cells from blood. The clonotype was recovered from an adult in good health and CMV-seronegative. The chain joins TRBV9 to TRBJ1-2; maybe TRBD1 (5 bases). CDR3 residues: CASSVDFGRGYGYTF. DNA of the CDR3: TGTGCCAGCAGCGTAGACTTCGGAAGGGGCTATGGCTACACCTTC.